What follows are 13 T cell receptor beta chains derived from one specimen sequenced in a study of OX40 agonist ivuxolimab in advanced cancers. Sequencing was performed with immunoSEQ multiplex PCR; in TCRdb, only in-frame clones are kept and a portion is missing. The table has some 41,000 clones, over 75% seen once; the top ten hold roughly 12%. Sequences were derived from CD4+ or CD8+ T cells sorted from blood, sampled in a trial of the OX40 agonist ivuxolimab. The source is an adult with an advanced solid tumor such as melanoma, head and neck, liver or kidney cancer.

This clone has more than one count but fewer than ten. The genes are TRBV5-6 and TRBJ1-2; no reliable D call. This CDR3 comprises 13 residues. Per the germline V gene, CDR1 is SGHDT and CDR2 is YYEEEE. V lost 1 base, J lost 1 base, and 5 bases lay in between. The CDR3 is CASSLHVNYGYTF. The CDR3 DNA follows: TGTGCCAGCAGCTTGCATGTTAACTATGGCTACACCTTC.

V usage is TRBV6-1 and J usage is TRBJ1-2, with D hard to call. Trimming pared 0 bases from V and 3 bases from J, leaving 11 bases between. The CDR3 is made up of 15 amino acids. CDR1 and CDR2 from the germline V gene are MNHNS and SASEGT. Here the CDR3 DNA reads TGTGCCAGCAGTGAAGCTTATCCGGCGGACTATGGCTACACCTTC. Translating it yields CASSEAYPADYGYTF.

The rearrangement joins TRBV2 to TRBJ2-5; a weak D match, TRBD1 (6 bases). Germline CDR1 reads SNHLY; CDR2 reads FYNNEI. With 5 bases removed from V and 4 bases from J, the gap between germline ends came to 17 bases. This CDR3 has 15 residues. The CDR3 bases are TGTGCCAGCAGTCCGGCGAGGGGGTACCGAGAGACCCAGTACTTC. Protein sequence: CASSPARGYRETQYF.

The V and J genes are TRBV19 and TRBJ1-3; D is unresolved. The CDR3 has 13 amino acids. Germline V gives CDR1 LNHDA, CDR2 SQIVND (reference sequence). The V gene lost 6 bases and the J gene lost 4 bases, with 10 bases spanning the gap. The CDR3 protein is CASRETRGNTIYF. The CDR3 nucleotides read TGTGCCAGTAGGGAGACAAGAGGAAACACCATATATTTT.

The rearrangement links TRBV7-3 to TRBJ2-3; the match to TRBD2 covers 11 bases. The germline gives CDR1 SGHTA, CDR2 FQGTGA. The CDR3 has 18 amino acids. J gave up 6 bases and V 0 bases, and 11 bases lay outside the gene matches. CDR3 DNA sequence: TGTGCCAGCAGCTTAACACCTATTACTAGCGGGAGTGTCGATACGCAGTATTTT. Residues: CASSLTPITSGSVDTQYF.

The V and J genes are TRBV18 and TRBJ2-5; 10 bases are shared with TRBD2. The germline gives CDR1 KGHSH, CDR2 LQKENI. After removal of 2 bases from V and 2 bases from J, the junction contained 5 bases not matched to a gene. There are 16 residues in the CDR3. CDR3 sequence (DNA): TGTGCCAGCTCACCAAATCCGGGACTAGCGCAAGAGACCCAGTACTTC. Its translation is CASSPNPGLAQETQYF.

The chain employs TRBV6-5 and TRBJ2-7; tentatively, D is TRBD1 or TRBD2 (7 bases each). Trimming stripped 6 bases from V and 4 bases from J, with 16 bases between. The CDR3 length is 14 residues. Germline V gives CDR1 MNHEY, CDR2 SVGAGI. This CDR3 reads CASRVQGGTYEQYF. CDR3 bases: TGTGCCAGCAGGGTTCAGGGGGGGACTTACGAGCAGTACTTC.

The chain has TRBV27 and TRBJ2-4; 10 nucleotides agree with TRBD2. Germline V lookup: CDR1 MNHEY, CDR2 SMNVEV (reference sequence). This CDR3 has 16 residues. J was trimmed by 0 bases and V by 3 bases; bases with no gene match: 2. CDR3 DNA: TGTGCCAGCAGTTTGAGACTAGCGGGAGCCAAAAACATTCAGTACTTC. Its translation: CASSLRLAGAKNIQYF.

In nucleotides, the CDR3 is TGTGCCAGCAGCCATGCGGAGGAGACCCAGTACTTC. This sequence encodes CASSHAEETQYF. This chain joins TRBV11-1 and TRBJ2-5; D call uncertain. With 5 bases removed from V and 5 bases from J, the gap between germline ends came to 9 bases. This CDR3 has 12 amino acids. Germline V gene lookup returns CDR1 SGHAT and CDR2 FQDESV (reference sequence).

The genes are TRBV18 and TRBJ1-4; D is uncertain. The CDR3 consists of 13 residues. Germline V CDR1 and CDR2: KGHSH, LQKENI. The ends were cut back, 3 bases at V and 7 bases at J, with 9 bases in the middle. CDR3 sequence: CASSPVGSEKLFF. CDR3 bases: TGTGCCAGCTCACCGGTAGGGTCTGAAAAACTGTTTTTT.

This chain joins TRBV5-1 and TRBJ2-2, with 8 positions matching TRBD1. J gave up 2 bases and V 6 bases, and 9 bases lay outside the gene matches. The CDR3 totals 16 residues. Looked up from germline, CDR1 is SGHRS and CDR2 is YFSETQ. The CDR3 here is CASKFRTGINTGELFF. The DNA for the CDR3 is TGCGCCAGCAAATTTCGGACAGGGATTAACACCGGGGAGCTGTTTTTT.

The chain is built from TRBV28 and TRBJ1-2; 8 nucleotides align to TRBD1. The junction had 6 bases not matched to a gene; V was cut back by 4 bases and J by 2 bases. Germline CDR1 reads MDHEN; CDR2 reads SYDVKM. The length of the CDR3 is 15 residues. The CDR3 protein is CASSYGTGYNYGYTF. The CDR3 nucleotides read TGTGCCAGCAGTTACGGGACAGGCTACAACTATGGCTACACCTTC.

The chain joins TRBV27 to TRBJ2-5, with 10 bases lining up with TRBD1. The CDR3 length is 15 residues. Losses at the gene ends were 6 bases for V and 5 bases for J; bases not matched to a gene: 9. Germline V gene sequence: CDR1 MNHEY, CDR2 SMNVEV (reference sequence). CDR3 bases: TGTGCCAGCAGACCCAGGGACAGGGGATTGGAGACCCAGTACTTC. Protein product: CASRPRDRGLETQYF.